This T cell receptor beta chain was sequenced in a study of blood T cell repertoires in COVID-19. Germline CDR1 is GTSNPN and CDR2 is SVGIG (reference sequence). CDR3 size: 14 residues. The ends were cut back, 4 bases at V and 4 bases at J, with 16 bases in the middle. Those designated as exposed participants met a COVID-19 case within 2 weeks before study entry. This table comes from immunoSEQ multiplex PCR, and its TCRdb copy is limited to in-frame clones, with some not included. The sample carries over 250,000 clones, roughly 80% recorded once. The receptor comes from a man aged 35-49 years who had been exposed to COVID-19. Material: PBMCs or T cells enriched from blood (not recorded which). The rearrangement joins TRBV30 to TRBJ1-2; D unresolved. The CDR3 is CAWKGKGGGYGYTF. CDR3 DNA: TGTGCCTGGAAGGGAAAAGGCGGAGGCTATGGCTACACCTTC.